This T cell receptor (beta chain) was profiled in a study of CXCR3-negative and CXCR3-positive naive CD8 T cells. Study-level information: Summed over all libraries, TRB reads came to around 140 million, with about 1.5 +/- 0.3 million per library.

The libraries of TRB cDNA were prepared using 5' RACE with UMI labels. TCRdb re-called the 5' RACE reads and shows each CDR3 protein once, DNA omitted. The table for this sample gives tens of thousands of distinct CDR3 sequences. In the case of this clonotype: Its cognate antigen is unknown.

Among CD8+ T cells, naive ones were CD45RO-CCR7+CD27+CD95-. The CDR3 is 16 amino acids. Germline-derived CDR1 and CDR2 are MDHEN and SYDVKM. Regarding the study as a whole: Naive cells with CXCR3 showed TRB CDR3s that were more hydrophobic than those in CXCR3-negative naive cells. Both naive subsets, CXCR3-negative and CXCR3-positive, displayed similar TRBV-TRBJ usage, unlike memory cells.

The clonotype comes from a human donor in good health. Some clones in this sample may be carry-over from other donors' samples. This chain joins TRBV28 and TRBJ2-3. Material: naive CXCR3+ CD8+ T cells from blood. Subset noted: CD45RO-CCR7+CD27+CD95- naive CD8+ T cells expressing CXCR3 (TNR3+). CDR3: CASSPSTDSNTDTQYF.